The 14 T cell receptor beta chains given below trace back to one sample, sequenced in a study of molecular identifiers for immune sequencing clone quantification. TCRdb processed the PCR reads anew with MiXCR; each CDR3 protein has one entry. The table records over 50,000 distinct CDR3 sequences, around 34% of them present only once. The sample comprised naive CD8+ T cells from blood, with Jurkat cell RNA spiked in. Described subset: FACS-sorted CD8+CD4-CCR7+CD45RA+ naive T cells. Receptor source: a human donor in good health. Some libraries in this study had Jurkat cell RNA spiked in.

Remarks on this clonotype: One end of the junction fails to match germline, which may point to a read error. This chain connects TRBV6-6 to TRBJ2-1; D possibly uses TRBD1 or TRBD2 (6 bases each). The CDR3 is 12 amino acids. Germline V gene lookup returns CDR1 MNHNY and CDR2 SVGAGI (reference sequence). The DNA of the CDR3 is TGTGCCGGAGGGACAACAAACAATGAGCAGATCTTC. Its protein product is CAGGTTNNEQIF.

The rearrangement joins TRBV3-1 to TRBJ1-1; the D is unclear. Germline CDR1 is LGHDT and CDR2 is YNNKEL (reference sequence). The CDR3 has 13 amino acids. The V end lost 4 bases, the J end lost 5 bases, and 11 bases lay between the germline ends. CDR3 region: CASSPGRWTEAFF. CDR3 in DNA: TGTGCCAGCAGCCCGGGGAGGTGGACTGAAGCTTTCTTT.

About this clonotype itself: This may come from a read error, since a much larger clone is one base off. This sequence joins TRBV29-1 and TRBJ2-2; 7 bases fit TRBD1. Germline CDR1 and CDR2: SQVTM and ANQGSEA. The CDR3 totals 12 residues. Losses at the gene ends were 7 bases for V and 5 bases for J; bases not matched to a gene: 4. CDR3 sequence: CSATGDTGELFF. The CDR3, as DNA: TGCAGCGCTACAGGGGATACCGGGGAGCTGTTTTTT.

The rearrangement uses TRBV27 and TRBJ2-7; 12 bases are a match to TRBD2. J lost 2 bases, V lost 4 bases, and 0 bases had no gene match. From germline, CDR1 is MNHEY and CDR2 SMNVEV (reference sequence). The CDR3 runs to 14 residues. The CDR3 here is CASSWTSGAYEQYF. In DNA, the CDR3 is TGTGCCAGCAGTTGGACTAGCGGGGCCTACGAGCAGTACTTC.

The gene calls are TRBV5-1 and TRBJ2-2, with unresolved D. Deletions cut 0 bases from V and 4 bases from J, with 7 bases between. The CDR3 spans 14 residues. Germline V lookup: CDR1 SGHRS, CDR2 YFSETQ. The CDR3 here is CASSLESVTGELFF. The DNA of the CDR3 is TGCGCCAGCAGCTTGGAATCGGTCACCGGGGAGCTGTTTTTT. The full variable domain, its missing parts supplied by reference TRBV5-1 and TRBJ2-2, is KAGVTQTPRYLIKTRGQQVTLSCSPISGHRSVSWYQQTPGQGLQFLFEYFSETQRNKGNFPGRFSGRQFSNSRSEMNVSTLELGDSALYLCASSLESVTGELFFGEGSRLTVL.

For this clonotype: A much bigger clone sits one base away, suggesting this may be a read error. The J gene is TRBJ2-2, the V gene TRBV6-5, with D unclear. The CDR3 contains 13 residues. Trimming stripped 7 bases from V and 6 bases from J, with 12 bases between. Looked up from germline, CDR1 is MNHEY and CDR2 is SVGAGI. The CDR3 region has the DNA TGTGCCAGCATCACACACCGGTCCGGGGAGCTGTTTTTT. This gives the protein CASITHRSGELFF.

This clonotype turned up a few times. A much larger clone is a single base away; this may be a read error. The chain links TRBV19 to TRBJ2-5; possible D gene TRBD2, 6 bases. The length of the CDR3 is 15 residues. CDR1 LNHDA and CDR2 SQIVND come from the germline V gene (reference sequence). The CDR3 sequence is CASSSPRDFQEPQYF. CDR3 nucleotides: TGTGCCAGTAGTTCTCCGAGGGACTTTCAAGAGCCCCAGTACTTC. The full variable domain, rest sourced from reference TRBV19 and TRBJ2-5, is DGGITQSPKYLFRKEGQNVTLSCEQNLNHDAMYWYRQDPGQGLRLIYYSQIVNDFQKGDIAEGYSVSREKKESFPLTVTSAQKNPTAFYLCASSSPRDFQEPQYFGPGTRLLVL.

The chain carries TRBV20-1 and TRBJ2-7, with a tentative D call TRBD2 (6 bases). The CDR3 is 14 amino acids. Per germline, CDR1 DFQATT and CDR2 SNEGSKA (reference sequence). Trimming pared 8 bases from V and 0 bases from J, leaving 17 bases between. CDR3 nucleotides: TGCAGTCCCTATGGGACTCCTAGCTCCTACGAGCAGTACTTC. Residues: CSPYGTPSSYEQYF.

About this clonotype: This CDR3 is missing its conserved last phenylalanine or tryptophan, likely due to a read error. The V and J genes are TRBV6-2 or TRBV6-3 and TRBJ2-5; a weak D match, TRBD1 (5 bases). The V gene lost 0 bases and the J gene lost 4 bases, with 9 bases spanning the gap. This CDR3 has 14 residues. Per the germline V gene, CDR1 is MNHEY and CDR2 is SVGEGT. CDR3 sequence reads: CASSYSKQGETQYI. For the CDR3, the DNA is TGTGCCAGCAGTTACTCGAAGCAGGGAGAGACCCAGTACATC.

Of note for this clonotype: Given a much more abundant clone one base away, this may be a read error. No conserved phenylalanine or tryptophan is present at the end of the CDR3, so a read error is the likely explanation. The DNA is omitted, as the CDR3 cannot be located on it reliably, and the CDR3 follows TCRdb's listing. V is TRBV4-3 and J is TRBJ2-7. From germline, CDR1 is LGHNA and CDR2 YSLEER. The CDR3 is 10 amino acids long, termini counted. CDR3 in amino acids: CASRKDLVKN.

Note on this clonotype: With a much larger clone just one base away, this may be a read error. V usage is TRBV6-2 or TRBV6-3 and J usage is TRBJ2-2, with 14 bases identical to TRBD2. This CDR3 is 17 amino acids long. Germline CDR1 is MNHEY and CDR2 is SVGEGT. CDR3 sequence (DNA): TGTGACAGCAGTTACCTTGGACTAGCGGGAGGAATCGGGGAGCTGTTTTTT. Translated: CDSSYLGLAGGIGELFF.

This clonotype was seen a handful of times. J is TRBJ1-5 and V is TRBV27; D uncertain. This CDR3 is 16 amino acids long. V lost 0 bases to trimming and J lost 0 bases, with 9 bases between them. CDR1 MNHEY and CDR2 SMNVEV come from the germline V gene (reference sequence). In nucleotides, the CDR3 is TGTGCCAGCAGTTTATCGGCCCCATATAGCAATCAGCCCCAGCATTTT. It yields the protein CASSLSAPYSNQPQHF.

The rearrangement uses TRBV4-3 and TRBJ2-7; the match to TRBD2 covers 8 bases. J was trimmed by 5 bases and V by 4 bases; bases with no gene match: 4. CDR3 length equals 13 residues. CDR1 is LGHNA, CDR2 YSLEER, per germline. CDR3 nucleotide sequence: TGCGCCAGCAGCCTGGCAGCGGGAGACGAGCAGTACTTC. It yields the protein CASSLAAGDEQYF.

This sequence joins TRBV20-1 and TRBJ2-3; D may be TRBD2 (6 bases). This CDR3 has 14 amino acids. Looked up from germline, CDR1 is DFQATT and CDR2 is SNEGSKA (reference sequence). V was clipped by 4 bases and J by 2 bases, with 13 bases between them. The CDR3 DNA reads TGCAGTGCTATTGCCGGGACTCCCACAGATACGCAGTATTTT. Its protein product is CSAIAGTPTDTQYF.